This T cell receptor beta chain was captured by sequencing in a study of vaccination and CD4 T cells after COVID-19. Oncomine TCR Beta short-read sequencing was applied to DNA from cultured CD4+ T cells. Cultured CD4+ T cells yielded the extracted genomic DNA. TCRdb used MiXCR to reprocess the PCR reads, holding one entry per CDR3 protein. Here the sample spans around 25,000 distinct CDR3 sequences, approximately 56% being singletons. The CDR3 spans 14 residues. Germline lookup yields CDR1 SGHDT and CDR2 YYEEEE. V lost 0 bases and J lost 4, with 7 bases in between. Treatment in this sample: 10-day PBMC culture with coronavirus spike peptide pools or control peptides (ViraFEST assay). Once peptide pools had expanded antigen-specific T cells, ViraFEST sequenced TCRs. Points on this clonotype: Its antigen is not identified.

The V and J genes are TRBV5-6 and TRBJ2-2; D gene uncertain. This specimen was CD4+ T cells from blood, cultured in vitro, taken after SARS-CoV-2 vaccination. This receptor was identified in a human donor who received a COVID-19 vaccine. This CDR3 is CASSLVQLTGELFF. DNA of the CDR3: TGTGCCAGCAGCTTGGTTCAGCTCACCGGGGAGCTGTTTTTT.